This T cell receptor (beta chain) emerged from a study of T cell responses to AZD1222 COVID-19 vaccine listed by TCRdb under 2021. Regarding the complete study: Because spike-specific TCR depth and breadth did not differ between the two schedules, AZD1222 recipients who got a second dose at roughly 4 weeks were pooled with those who got a second dose at roughly 12 weeks. A total of 230 to 250 trial participants underwent TCR sequencing, of whom 200 to 220 had received two doses of AZD1222 and about 25 had received two doses of the MenACWY control vaccine. Trial participants were enrolled by age into 18-55, 56-69 and 70-plus year subgroups, with around 140, 26 and 57 TCR-sequenced participants respectively.

The sample holds a few counts of this clone. Its antigen specificity is not known. Base quality data are lacking; no much larger clone is found one base away. The CDR3 regions of human TCRbeta chains were analyzed by immunosequencing. The paper's data handling went like this. Repertoire TCRs were matched against a reference library of SARS-CoV-2-specific TCRs generated with the MIRA antigen-specificity platform. Breadth was defined as the fraction of unique TCRs that were SARS-CoV-2-associated, and depth was defined as the fraction of total T cells that were SARS-CoV-2-associated. Using the MIRA data, each spike-specific TCR was mapped to the spike region that the TCR reacts to and placed in a CD4 or CD8 class. Log10-transformed breadth and depth values were compared by one-way ANOVA with Sidak's multiple comparisons tests. TCRdb retrieved this table from immuneACCESS and kept in-frame rearrangements only. Not all clones are present; in checked studies, unresolved V genes account for under half, and no reason is known for the remainder. The D gene and trimming were derived from the DNA, and the V and J assignments and clone size from that table. The sample table shows about 160,000 clones, and 91% are seen once. The biggest ten clones account for approximately 2% of the sample.

The CDR3 contains 16 residues, cysteine and phenylalanine counted. Only the CDR3 region is kept as DNA, spanning 48 bases read in frame from base 1. The germline V gene specifies KGHDR as CDR1 and SFDVKD as CDR2. The germline ends are 18 bases apart after V is trimmed by 4 bases and J by 3 bases. What the work shows at the level of the full study, not this receptor alone: After two AZD1222 doses, spike-specific TCR breadth and depth were significantly higher than at day 0 and than in MenACWY recipients. Because no samples from the day 14 peak response were available, repertoires could be characterized only after the peak T cell response. Epitopes outside the regions mutated in the B.1.351 and B.1.1.7 variants were reportedly recognized by nearly half of the unique spike-specific TCRs. In the small 56-69-year group, the increase in depth fell short of significance, most likely because of low power. Participants were mostly white British, with more females than males. The authors suggested clonal diversity may have been underestimated. The vaccine-associated CD4 TCRs covered the entire spike protein, and the dominant responses fell in regions 160-218 and 743-854. Conclusions about previously exposed vaccinees were limited because only a handful of AZD1222 recipients were SARS-CoV-2 seropositive at baseline.

Per the publication, the time point label means: baseline before first vaccination. Samples from vaccinated people were obtained from the UK trials COV001 and COV002, which included a single-blind randomized controlled phase 2/3 trial of AZD1222 (ChAdOx1 nCoV-19) in healthy adults. For TCRbeta chain sequencing, PBMC samples were collected from trial participants at day 0 and at day 28 after the second dose. The rearrangement combines TRBV24-1 with TRBJ2-7, and TRBD1 may be the D gene, going by 7 matching bases. Sequenced material: peripheral blood, taken on day 0 of AZD1222 vaccination. The source is an adult in good health. The nucleotides read TGTGCCACCAGTGACCGGCGGGACAGCTTACACTACGAGCAGTACTTC. This is translated as CATSDRRDSLHYEQYF.